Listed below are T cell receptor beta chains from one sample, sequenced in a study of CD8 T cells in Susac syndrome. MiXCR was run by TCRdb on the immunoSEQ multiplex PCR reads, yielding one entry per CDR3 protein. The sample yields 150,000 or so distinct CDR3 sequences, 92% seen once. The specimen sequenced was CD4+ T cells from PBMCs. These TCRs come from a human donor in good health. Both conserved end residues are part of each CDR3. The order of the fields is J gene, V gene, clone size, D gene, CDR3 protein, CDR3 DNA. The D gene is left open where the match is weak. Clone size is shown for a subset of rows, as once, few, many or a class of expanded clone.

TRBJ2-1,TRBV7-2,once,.,CASRGGIVLNEQFF,TGTGCCAGCAGGGGGGGAATCGTTTTAAATGAGCAGTTCTTC
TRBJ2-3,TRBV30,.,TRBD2,CAWSPPSAGVTDTQYF,TGTGCCTGGAGCCCCCCGTCAGCGGGAGTCACAGATACGCAGTATTTT
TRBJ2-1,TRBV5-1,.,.,CASSLDGRNNEQFF,TGCGCCAGCAGCTTGGACGGACGAAACAATGAGCAGTTCTTC
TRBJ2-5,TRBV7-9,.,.,CASSSDTGQETQYF,TGTGCCAGCAGCTCCGACACGGGTCAAGAGACCCAGTACTTC
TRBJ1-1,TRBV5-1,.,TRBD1,CASSLGDSNTEAFF,TGCGCCAGCAGCCTAGGGGACAGTAACACTGAAGCTTTCTTT
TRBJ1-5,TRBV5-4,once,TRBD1,CASSFKGTGEYQPQHF,TGTGCCAGCAGCTTTAAGGGGACAGGAGAGTATCAGCCCCAGCATTTT
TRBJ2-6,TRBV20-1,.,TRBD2,CSAIGTSGRISGANVLTF,TGCAGTGCTATCGGGACTAGCGGAAGGATCTCTGGGGCCAACGTCCTGACTTTC
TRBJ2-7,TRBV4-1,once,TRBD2,CASSPPGTRHYEQYF,TGCGCCAGCAGCCCACCCGGGACTAGGCACTACGAGCAGTACTTC
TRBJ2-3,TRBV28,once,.,CASSSPSTDTQYF,TGTGCCAGCAGTTCCCCTAGCACAGATACGCAGTATTTT
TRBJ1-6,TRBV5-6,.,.,CASSLGGGVYSPLHF,TGTGCCAGCAGCTTGGGAGGAGGGGTTTACTCACCCCTCCACTTT
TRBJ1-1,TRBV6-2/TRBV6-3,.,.,CASSYPSLTGKAFF,TGTGCCAGCAGTTACCCTAGTTTAACCGGTAAAGCTTTCTTT
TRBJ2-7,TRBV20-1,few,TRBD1,CSARAGTWARRDRGSEQYF,TGCAGTGCTAGAGCCGGAACCTGGGCGCGTCGGGACAGGGGTTCTGAGCAGTACTTC
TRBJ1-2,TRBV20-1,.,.,CSARLAGSHYGYTF,TGCAGTGCTAGATTGGCAGGGTCACACTATGGCTACACCTTC
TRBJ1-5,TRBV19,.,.,CASSITRDNNQPQHF,TGTGCCAGTAGTATAACGAGAGACAACAATCAGCCCCAGCATTTT
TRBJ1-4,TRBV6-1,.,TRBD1,CASTEGAQDEKLFF,TGTGCCAGCACGGAGGGGGCGCAGGATGAAAAACTGTTTTTT
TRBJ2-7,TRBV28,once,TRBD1,CASIGGGDRDSYEQYF,TGTGCCAGCATTGGGGGAGGGGACAGGGACTCCTACGAGCAGTACTTC
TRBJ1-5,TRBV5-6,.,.,CASNKRQGGPRDQPQHF,TGTGCCAGCAACAAGAGGCAAGGAGGTCCCCGTGATCAGCCCCAGCATTTT
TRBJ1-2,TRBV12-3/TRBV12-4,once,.,CASSLAVYGYTF,TGTGCCAGCAGTTTGGCAGTCTATGGCTACACCTTC
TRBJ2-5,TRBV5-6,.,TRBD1,CATHQSGGETQYF,TGTGCCACCCACCAATCAGGGGGCGAGACCCAGTACTTC
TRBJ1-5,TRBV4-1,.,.,CASSQEGWYQSQHF,TGCGCCAGCAGCCAAGAGGGGTGGTATCAGTCCCAGCATTTT
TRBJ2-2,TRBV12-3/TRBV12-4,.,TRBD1,CASSLTGAVAGELFF,TGTGCCAGCAGTTTAACAGGGGCGGTCGCCGGGGAGCTGTTTTTT
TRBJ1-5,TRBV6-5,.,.,CASSYPEIYSNQPQHF,TGTGCCAGCAGTTACCCAGAGATATATAGCAATCAGCCCCAGCATTTT
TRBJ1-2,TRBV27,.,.,CASTSPARSTYGYTF,TGTGCCAGCACATCGCCGGCCAGGTCTACCTATGGCTACACCTTC
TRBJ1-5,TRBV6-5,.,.,CASSSGPLSKQPQHF,TGTGCCAGCAGTTCAGGGCCGTTATCCAAACAGCCCCAGCATTTT
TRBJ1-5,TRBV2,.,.,CASSDWGYSNQPQHF,TGTGCCAGCAGTGACTGGGGTTATAGCAATCAGCCCCAGCATTTT
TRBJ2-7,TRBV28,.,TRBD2,CASRRGLGSYEQYF,TGTGCCAGCAGGAGAGGACTAGGGAGCTACGAGCAGTACTTC
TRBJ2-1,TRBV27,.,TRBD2,CASSLWSGGGNEQFF,TGTGCCAGCAGTTTATGGAGCGGGGGGGGGAATGAGCAGTTCTTC
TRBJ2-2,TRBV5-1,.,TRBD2,CASSSSSGGAGTGELFF,TGCGCCAGCAGCTCAAGTAGCGGGGGCGCTGGCACCGGGGAGCTGTTTTTT
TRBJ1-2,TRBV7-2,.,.,CASSSGPRSGYTF,TGTGCCAGCAGCTCGGGTCCGAGAAGTGGCTACACCTTC
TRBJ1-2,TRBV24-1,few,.,CATSDSGLGYTF,TGTGCCACCAGTGATTCGGGACTGGGCTACACCTTC
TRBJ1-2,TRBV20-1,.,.,CSARGRSGNYGYTF,TGCAGTGCCAGGGGACGGTCAGGGAACTATGGCTACACCTTC
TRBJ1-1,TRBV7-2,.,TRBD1,CASSLGQAALNTEAFF,TGTGCCAGCAGCCTGGGACAGGCCGCGCTGAACACTGAAGCTTTCTTT
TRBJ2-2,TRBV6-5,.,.,CASSYSKGEAANTGELFF,TGTGCCAGCAGTTACTCGAAAGGGGAGGCCGCGAACACCGGGGAGCTGTTTTTT
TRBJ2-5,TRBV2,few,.,CASKVRGYEETQYF,TGTGCCAGCAAGGTCCGGGGATATGAAGAGACCCAGTACTTC
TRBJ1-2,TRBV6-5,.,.,CASRDGRNYGYTF,TGTGCCAGCAGGGACGGCCGCAACTATGGCTACACCTTC
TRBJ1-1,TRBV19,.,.,CASSISPGDTEAFF,TGTGCCAGTAGTATATCCCCGGGGGACACTGAAGCTTTCTTT
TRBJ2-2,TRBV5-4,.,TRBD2,CASSSGLAATGELFF,TGTGCCAGCAGCTCGGGACTAGCGGCCACCGGGGAGCTGTTTTTT
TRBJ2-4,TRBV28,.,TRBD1,CASSTYRDRGPKNIQYF,TGTGCCAGCAGCACCTATAGGGACAGGGGACCCAAAAACATTCAGTACTTC
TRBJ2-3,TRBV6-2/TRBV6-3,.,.,CASSYEGRHSASTDTQYF,TGTGCCAGCAGTTACGAGGGTCGGCACAGTGCTAGCACAGATACGCAGTATTTT
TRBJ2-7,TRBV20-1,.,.,CSASFGNSYEQYF,TGCAGTGCTAGTTTCGGGAATTCCTACGAGCAGTACTTC
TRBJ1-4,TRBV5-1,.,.,CASSLGQSINEKLFF,TGCGCCAGCAGCTTGGGACAGAGCATTAATGAAAAACTGTTTTTT
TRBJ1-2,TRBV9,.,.,CASNPGRANYGYTF,TGTGCCAGCAACCCCGGGCGGGCTAACTATGGCTACACCTTC
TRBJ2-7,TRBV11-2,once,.,CASSLGTGGGEQYF,TGTGCCAGCAGCTTAGGTACAGGGGGGGGCGAGCAGTACTTC
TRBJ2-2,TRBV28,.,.,CASSSGTTGELFF,TGTGCCAGCAGTTCGGGAACTACCGGGGAGCTGTTTTTT
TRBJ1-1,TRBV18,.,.,CASSGALNTEAFF,TGTGCCAGCTCAGGGGCCCTGAACACTGAAGCTTTCTTT
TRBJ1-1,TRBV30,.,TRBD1,CAWSPQTGGYTEAFF,TGTGCCTGGAGTCCTCAGACAGGGGGCTACACTGAAGCTTTCTTT
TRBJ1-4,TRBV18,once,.,CASSLTANEKLFF,TGTGCCAGCTCATTGACAGCTAATGAAAAACTGTTTTTT
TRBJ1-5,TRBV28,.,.,CASSGRTASNQPQHF,TGTGCCAGCAGTGGGAGGACAGCTAGCAATCAGCCCCAGCATTTT
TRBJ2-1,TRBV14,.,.,CASSQTGVIAYNEQFF,TGTGCCAGCAGCCAAACGGGGGTTATAGCATACAATGAGCAGTTCTTC
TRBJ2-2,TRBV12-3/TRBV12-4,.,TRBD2,CASSFLMGGYPGELFF,TGTGCCAGCAGTTTCCTCATGGGGGGGTATCCCGGGGAGCTGTTTTTT
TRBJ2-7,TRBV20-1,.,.,CGGLSGTGEQYF,TGCGGTGGCTTATCCGGGACGGGGGAGCAGTACTTC
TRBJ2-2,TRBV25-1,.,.,CAFQQNTGELFF,TGTGCCTTTCAACAAAACACCGGGGAGCTGTTTTTT